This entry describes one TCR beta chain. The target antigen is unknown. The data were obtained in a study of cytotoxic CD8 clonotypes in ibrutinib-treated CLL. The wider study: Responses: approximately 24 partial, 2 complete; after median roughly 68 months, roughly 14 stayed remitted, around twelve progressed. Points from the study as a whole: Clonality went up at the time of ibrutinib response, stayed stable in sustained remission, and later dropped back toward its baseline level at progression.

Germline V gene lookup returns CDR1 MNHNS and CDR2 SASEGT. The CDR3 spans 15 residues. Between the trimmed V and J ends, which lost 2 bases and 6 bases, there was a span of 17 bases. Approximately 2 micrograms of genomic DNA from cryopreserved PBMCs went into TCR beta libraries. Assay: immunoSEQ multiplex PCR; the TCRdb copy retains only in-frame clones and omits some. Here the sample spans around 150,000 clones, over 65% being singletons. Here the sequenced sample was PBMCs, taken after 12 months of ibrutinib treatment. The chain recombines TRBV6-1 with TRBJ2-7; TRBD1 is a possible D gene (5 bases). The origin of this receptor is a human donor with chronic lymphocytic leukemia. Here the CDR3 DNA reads TGTGCCAGCAGTGAACGTAAGGGGTTCCCCTCCGAGCAGTACTTC. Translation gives CASSERKGFPSEQYF.